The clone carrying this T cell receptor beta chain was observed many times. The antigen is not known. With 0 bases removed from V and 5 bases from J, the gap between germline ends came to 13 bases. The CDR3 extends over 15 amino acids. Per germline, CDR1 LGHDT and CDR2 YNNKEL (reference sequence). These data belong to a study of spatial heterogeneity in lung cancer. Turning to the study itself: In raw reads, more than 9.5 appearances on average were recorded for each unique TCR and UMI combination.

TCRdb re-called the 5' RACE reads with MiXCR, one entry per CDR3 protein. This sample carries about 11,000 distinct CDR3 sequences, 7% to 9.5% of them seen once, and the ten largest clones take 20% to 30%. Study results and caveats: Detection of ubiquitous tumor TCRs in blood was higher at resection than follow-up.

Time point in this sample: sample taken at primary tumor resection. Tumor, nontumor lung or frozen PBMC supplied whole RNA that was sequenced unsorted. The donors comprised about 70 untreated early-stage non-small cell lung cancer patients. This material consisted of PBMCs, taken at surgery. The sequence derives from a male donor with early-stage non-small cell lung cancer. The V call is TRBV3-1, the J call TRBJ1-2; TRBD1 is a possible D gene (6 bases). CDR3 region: CASSQDLQGIYGYTF. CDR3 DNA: TGTGCCAGCAGCCAAGATCTCCAGGGGATTTATGGCTACACCTTC.